This T cell receptor beta chain was captured by sequencing in a study of blood T cell repertoires in COVID-19. Across the whole study: Nucleic acid was either cDNA or gDNA, and it came from T cells, B-cell-depleted T cells, or PBMCs.

Libraries were prepared by immunoSEQ multiplex PCR; TCRdb keeps only in-frame clonotypes and omits some of them. The data contain about 180,000 clones, around 83% of them singletons. The V gene's germline CDR1 is MDHEN and CDR2 SYDVKM. The CDR3 spans 14 residues. V was pared by 10 bases and J by 1 base, with 16 bases between. The sequence derives from an older woman with COVID-19, enrolled during active disease. Source material: peripheral blood. The rearrangement uses TRBV28 and TRBJ1-1; D possibly corresponds to TRBD1 (6 bases). CDR3 residues: CATQRGGTNTEAFF. In DNA, the CDR3 is TGTGCCACCCAAAGGGGGGGGACGAACACTGAAGCTTTCTTT.